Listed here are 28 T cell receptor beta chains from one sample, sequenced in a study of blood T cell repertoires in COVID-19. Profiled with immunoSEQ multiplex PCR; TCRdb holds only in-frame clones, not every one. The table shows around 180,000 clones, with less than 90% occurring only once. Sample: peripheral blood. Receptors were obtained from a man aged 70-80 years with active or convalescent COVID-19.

The CDR3 region has the DNA TGTGCCAGCAGTCGTAGACAAACCAAATCCTACGAGCAGTACTTC. Residues: CASSRRQTKSYEQYF. This chain uses TRBV2 with TRBJ2-7, with no clear D. Trimming stripped 5 bases from V and 1 base from J, with 15 bases between. Germline loops: CDR1 SNHLY, CDR2 FYNNEI. The CDR3 has 15 amino acids.

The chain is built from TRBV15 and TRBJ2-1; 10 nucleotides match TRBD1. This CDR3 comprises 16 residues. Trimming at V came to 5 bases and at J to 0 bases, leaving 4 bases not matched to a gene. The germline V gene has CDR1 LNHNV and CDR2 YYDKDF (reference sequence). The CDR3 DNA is TGTGCCACCAGCTGGGGACAGGGGAGCTCCTACAATGAGCAGTTCTTC. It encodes CATSWGQGSSYNEQFF.

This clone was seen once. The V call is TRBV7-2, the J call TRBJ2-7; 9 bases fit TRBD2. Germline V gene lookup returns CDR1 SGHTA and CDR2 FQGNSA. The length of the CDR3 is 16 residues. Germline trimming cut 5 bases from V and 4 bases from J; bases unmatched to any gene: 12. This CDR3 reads CASSPGTSSTRYEQYF. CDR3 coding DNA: TGTGCCAGCAGCCCCGGGACTAGCAGCACGAGGTACGAGCAGTACTTC.

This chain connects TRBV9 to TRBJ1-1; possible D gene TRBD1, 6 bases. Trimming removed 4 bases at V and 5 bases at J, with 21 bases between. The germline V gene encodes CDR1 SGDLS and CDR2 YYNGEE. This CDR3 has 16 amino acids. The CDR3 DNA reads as TGTGCCAGCAGCTCGCGAAGGGGGGGAACAGAAACTGAAGCTTTCTTT. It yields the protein CASSSRRGGTETEAFF.

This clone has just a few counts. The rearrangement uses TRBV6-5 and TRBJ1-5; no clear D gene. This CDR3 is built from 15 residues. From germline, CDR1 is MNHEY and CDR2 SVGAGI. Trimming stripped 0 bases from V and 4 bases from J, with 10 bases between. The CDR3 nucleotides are TGTGCCAGCAGTTACTCGAAACGGACTAATCAGCCCCAGCATTTT. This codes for CASSYSKRTNQPQHF.

The CDR3 sequence is CASSIPGRAFF. CDR3 sequence (DNA): TGTGCCAGTAGCATCCCAGGCAGAGCTTTCTTT. V and J are TRBV19 and TRBJ1-1; no clear D gene. With 6 bases removed from V and 10 bases from J, the gap between germline ends came to 12 bases. The CDR3 is 11 amino acids. Germline V gene data show CDR1 as LNHDA and CDR2 as SQIVND (reference sequence).

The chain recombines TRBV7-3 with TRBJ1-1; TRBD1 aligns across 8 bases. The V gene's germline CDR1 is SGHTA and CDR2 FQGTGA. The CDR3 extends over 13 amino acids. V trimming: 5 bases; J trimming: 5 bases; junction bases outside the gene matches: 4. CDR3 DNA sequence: TGTGCCAGCAGCGGACAGGGCGGAACTGAAGCTTTCTTT. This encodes CASSGQGGTEAFF.

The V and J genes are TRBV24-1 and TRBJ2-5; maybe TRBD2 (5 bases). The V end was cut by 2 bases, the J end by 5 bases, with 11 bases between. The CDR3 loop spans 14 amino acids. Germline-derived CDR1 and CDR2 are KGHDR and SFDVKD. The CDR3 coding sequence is TGTGCCACCAGTGATTGGGGAGCTCTCGAGACCCAGTACTTC. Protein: CATSDWGALETQYF.

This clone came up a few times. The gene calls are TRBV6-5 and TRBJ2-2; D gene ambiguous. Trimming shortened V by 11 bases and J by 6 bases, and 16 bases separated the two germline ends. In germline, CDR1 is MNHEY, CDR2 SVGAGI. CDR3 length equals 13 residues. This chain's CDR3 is CAHAVPGSGELFF. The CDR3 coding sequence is TGTGCCCACGCCGTGCCCGGTTCCGGGGAGCTGTTTTTT.

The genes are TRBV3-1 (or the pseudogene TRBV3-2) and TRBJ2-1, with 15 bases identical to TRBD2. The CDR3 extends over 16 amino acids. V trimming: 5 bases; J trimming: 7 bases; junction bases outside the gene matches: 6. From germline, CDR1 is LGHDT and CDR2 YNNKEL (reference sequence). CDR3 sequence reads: CASSYPGLAGGNEQFF. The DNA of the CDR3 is TGTGCCAGCAGCTACCCGGGACTAGCGGGGGGTAATGAGCAGTTCTTC.

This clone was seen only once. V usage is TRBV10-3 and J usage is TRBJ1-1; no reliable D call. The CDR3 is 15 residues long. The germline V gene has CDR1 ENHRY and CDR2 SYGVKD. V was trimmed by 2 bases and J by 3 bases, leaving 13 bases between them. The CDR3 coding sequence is TGTGCCATCAGTGAGAGGCGTCGACGGGACACTGAAGCTTTCTTT. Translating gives CAISERRRRDTEAFF.

The CDR3 sequence: CASSSPTGTYEQYF. Written as DNA, the CDR3 is TGTGCCAGCAGTTCCCCAACAGGTACCTACGAGCAGTACTTC. The rearrangement uses TRBV28 and TRBJ2-7; TRBD1 might be the D (5 bases). Germline loops: CDR1 MDHEN, CDR2 SYDVKM. CDR3 length: 14 residues. V lost 4 bases and J lost 2, with 12 bases in between.

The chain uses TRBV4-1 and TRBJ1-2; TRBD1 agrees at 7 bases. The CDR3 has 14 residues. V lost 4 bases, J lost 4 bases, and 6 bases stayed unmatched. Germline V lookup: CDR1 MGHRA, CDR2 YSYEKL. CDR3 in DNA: TGCGCCAGCAGCCGCCTCGGGACAGTCTATGGCTACACCTTC. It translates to CASSRLGTVYGYTF.

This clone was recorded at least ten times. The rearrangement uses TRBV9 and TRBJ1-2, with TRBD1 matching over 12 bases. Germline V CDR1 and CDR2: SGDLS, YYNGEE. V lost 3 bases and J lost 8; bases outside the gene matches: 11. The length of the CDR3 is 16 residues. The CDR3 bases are TGTGCCAGCAGCGCGGGACAGGGGGCGAATAAATACGGCTACACCTTC. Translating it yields CASSAGQGANKYGYTF.

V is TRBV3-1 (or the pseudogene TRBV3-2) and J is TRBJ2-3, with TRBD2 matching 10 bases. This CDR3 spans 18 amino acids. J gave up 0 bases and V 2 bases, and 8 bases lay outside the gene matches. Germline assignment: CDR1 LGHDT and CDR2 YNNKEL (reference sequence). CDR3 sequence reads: CASSQLAGATSSTDTQYF. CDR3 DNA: TGTGCCAGCAGCCAACTAGCGGGGGCTACATCTAGCACAGATACGCAGTATTTT.

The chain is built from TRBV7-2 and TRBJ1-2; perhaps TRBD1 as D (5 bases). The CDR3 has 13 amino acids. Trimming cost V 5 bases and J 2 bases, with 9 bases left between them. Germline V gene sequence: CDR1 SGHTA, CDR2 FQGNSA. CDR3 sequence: CASSPEGNYGYTF. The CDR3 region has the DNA TGTGCCAGCAGCCCGGAGGGGAACTATGGCTACACCTTC.

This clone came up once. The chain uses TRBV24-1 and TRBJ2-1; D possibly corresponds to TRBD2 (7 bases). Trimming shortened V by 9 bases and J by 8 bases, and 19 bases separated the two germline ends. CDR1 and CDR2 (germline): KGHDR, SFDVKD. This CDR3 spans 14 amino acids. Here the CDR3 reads CATGPGGLFDEQFF. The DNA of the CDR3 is TGTGCCACCGGGCCGGGGGGCCTATTCGATGAGCAGTTCTTC.

CDR3 coding DNA: TGTGCCAGCAGCATGAGCCCCCGAGCGGGAGAGGAGCAGTACTTC. Translating it yields CASSMSPRAGEEQYF. The rearrangement links TRBV9 to TRBJ2-7; 8 nucleotides agree with TRBD2. Germline V gives CDR1 SGDLS, CDR2 YYNGEE. This CDR3 has 15 amino acids. V gave up 4 bases and J gave up 7 bases; unmatched junction bases: 13.

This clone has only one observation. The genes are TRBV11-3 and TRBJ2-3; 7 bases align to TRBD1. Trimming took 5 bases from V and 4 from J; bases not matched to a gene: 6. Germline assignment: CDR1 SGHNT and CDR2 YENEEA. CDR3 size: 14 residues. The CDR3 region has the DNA TGTGCCAGCAGCAGACAGGGTTCAGCAGATACGCAGTATTTT. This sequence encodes CASSRQGSADTQYF.

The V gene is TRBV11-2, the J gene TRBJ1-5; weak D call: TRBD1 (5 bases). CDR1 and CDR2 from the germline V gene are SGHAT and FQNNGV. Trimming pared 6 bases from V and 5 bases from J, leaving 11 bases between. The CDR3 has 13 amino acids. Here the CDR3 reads CASSFDRHQPQHF. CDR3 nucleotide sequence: TGTGCCAGCAGTTTCGACAGACATCAGCCCCAGCATTTT.

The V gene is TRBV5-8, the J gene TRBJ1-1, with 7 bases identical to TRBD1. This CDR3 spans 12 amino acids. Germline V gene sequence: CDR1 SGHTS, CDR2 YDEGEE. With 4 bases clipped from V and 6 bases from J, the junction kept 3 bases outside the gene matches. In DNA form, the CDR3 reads TGTGCCAGCAGCGTCGGACAGGCTGAAGCTTTCTTT. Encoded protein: CASSVGQAEAFF.

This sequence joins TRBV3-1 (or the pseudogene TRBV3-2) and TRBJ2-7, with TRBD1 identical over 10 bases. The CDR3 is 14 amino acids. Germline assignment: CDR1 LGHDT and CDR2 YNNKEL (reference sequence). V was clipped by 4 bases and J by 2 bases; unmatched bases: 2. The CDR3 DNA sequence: TGTGCCAGCAGCCGGACAGGGGGGCCCTACGAGCAGTACTTC. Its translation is CASSRTGGPYEQYF.

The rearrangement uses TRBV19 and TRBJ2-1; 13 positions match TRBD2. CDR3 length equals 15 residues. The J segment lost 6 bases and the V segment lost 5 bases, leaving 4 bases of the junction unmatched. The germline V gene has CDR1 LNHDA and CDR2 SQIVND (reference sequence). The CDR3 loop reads CASSLTSGRVNEQFF. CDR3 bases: TGTGCCAGTAGTCTCACTAGCGGGAGGGTCAATGAGCAGTTCTTC.

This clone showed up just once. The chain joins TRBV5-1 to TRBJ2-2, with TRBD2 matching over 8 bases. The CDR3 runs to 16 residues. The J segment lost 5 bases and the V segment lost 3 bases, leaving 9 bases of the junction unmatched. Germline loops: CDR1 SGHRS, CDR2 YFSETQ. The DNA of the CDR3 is TGCGCCAGCAGCTGGGGGACTAGGGAGAGAACCGGGGAGCTGTTTTTT. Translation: CASSWGTRERTGELFF.

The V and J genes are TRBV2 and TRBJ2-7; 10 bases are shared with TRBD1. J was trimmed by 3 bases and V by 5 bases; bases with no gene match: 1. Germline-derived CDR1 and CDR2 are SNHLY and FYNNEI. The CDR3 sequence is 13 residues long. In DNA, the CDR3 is TGTGCCAGCAGTCGGGACAGGGGCTACGAGCAGTACTTC. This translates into CASSRDRGYEQYF. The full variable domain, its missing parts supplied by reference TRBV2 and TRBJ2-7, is EPEVTQTPSHQVTQMGQEVILRCVPISNHLYFYWYRQILGQKVEFLVSFYNNEISEKSEIFDDQFSVERPDGSNFTLKIRSTKLEDSAMYFCASSRDRGYEQYFGPGTRLTVT.

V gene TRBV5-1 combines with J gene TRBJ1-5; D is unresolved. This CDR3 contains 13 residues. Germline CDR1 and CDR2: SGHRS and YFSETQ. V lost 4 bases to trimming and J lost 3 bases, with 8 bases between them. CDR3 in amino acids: CASSADTNQPQHF. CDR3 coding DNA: TGCGCCAGCAGCGCCGACACCAATCAGCCCCAGCATTTT.

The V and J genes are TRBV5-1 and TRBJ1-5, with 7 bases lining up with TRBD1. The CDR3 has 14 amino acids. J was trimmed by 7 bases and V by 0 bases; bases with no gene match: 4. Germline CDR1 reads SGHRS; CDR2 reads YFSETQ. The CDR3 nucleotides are TGCGCCAGCAGCTTGGGCGCAGGGGGACAGCCCCAGCATTTT. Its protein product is CASSLGAGGQPQHF.

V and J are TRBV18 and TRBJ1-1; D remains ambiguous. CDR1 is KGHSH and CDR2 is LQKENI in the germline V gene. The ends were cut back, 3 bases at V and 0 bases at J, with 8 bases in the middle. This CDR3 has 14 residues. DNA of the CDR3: TGTGCCAGCTCACCGGGCCCCATGAACACTGAAGCTTTCTTT. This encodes CASSPGPMNTEAFF.